These 27 T cell receptor beta chains originate from one sample sequenced in a study of cytomegalovirus exposure and HLA in healthy donors. PCR primers comprised 60 Vbeta and 13 Jbeta primers. The table came from immunoSEQ multiplex PCR; TCRdb's copy has only in-frame clones and leaves some out. The data show around 50,000 clones, about 83% seen once. Sequenced input: PBMCs. The receptors here all came from a young man in good health and CMV-seronegative.

To note about this clone: One end of the junction varies from germline; a read error may be responsible. The V and J genes are TRBV5-6 and TRBJ2-4; the match to TRBD2 covers 8 bases. This CDR3 spans 11 amino acids. Germline CDR1 SGHDT, CDR2 YYEEEE. CDR3 coding DNA: TGTGCCAGCAGCCTTAGCGGGATGGAGCACTTC. Protein sequence: CASSLSGMEHF.

The CDR3, as DNA: TGCGCCAGCAGTGAGGAAGGAGCCTACGAGCAGTACTTC. Translating it yields CASSEEGAYEQYF. The chain carries TRBV10-2 and TRBJ2-7, with D hard to call. The germline V and J ends were trimmed by 2 bases and 2 bases, with 7 bases remaining between them. The CDR3 contains 13 residues. Germline CDR1 reads WSHSY; CDR2 reads SAAADI.

The rearrangement joins TRBV4-3 to TRBJ1-2; 7 nucleotides match TRBD1. V gave up 2 bases and J gave up 1 base; unmatched junction bases: 1. Per the germline V gene, CDR1 is LGHNA and CDR2 is YSLEER. The CDR3 is made up of 14 amino acids. The CDR3 DNA follows: TGCGCCAGCAGCCAATGGGACAGTAACTATGGCTACACCTTC. Translating gives CASSQWDSNYGYTF.

This clone was observed a few times. The gene calls are TRBV6-4 and TRBJ2-1, with 9 positions matching TRBD2. With V trimmed by 3 bases and J by 8 bases, 11 bases remained unmatched. This CDR3 contains 16 residues. CDR1 is MRHNA, CDR2 SNTAGT, per germline. This chain's CDR3 is CASSETGTSRGDEQFF. The CDR3 DNA reads as TGTGCCAGCAGTGAAACCGGGACTAGCAGGGGGGATGAGCAGTTCTTC.

The chain links TRBV2 to TRBJ2-1, with 9 bases that match TRBD2. With V trimmed by 3 bases and J by 4 bases, 10 bases remained unmatched. Per germline, CDR1 SNHLY and CDR2 FYNNEI. This CDR3 region has 17 residues. The DNA of the CDR3 is TGTGCCAGCAGTGACCCCCAGGCGGGAGGGCCGTACAATGAGCAGTTCTTC. It translates to CASSDPQAGGPYNEQFF.

The V call is TRBV5-4, the J call TRBJ2-1; 9 bases are shared with TRBD2. The CDR3 is made up of 15 amino acids. Germline lookup yields CDR1 SGHNT and CDR2 YYREEE (reference sequence). The V gene end was trimmed by 5 bases and the J gene end by 5 bases; junction bases not matched to a gene: 8. CDR3 nucleotide sequence: TGTGCCAGCAGGCTCAGGTCTAGCGGGGACAATGAGCAGTTCTTC. Protein: CASRLRSSGDNEQFF. The full variable domain, rest sourced from reference TRBV5-4 and TRBJ2-1, is ETGVTQSPTHLIKTRGQQVTLRCSSQSGHNTVSWYQQALGQGPQFIFQYYREEENGRGNFPPRFSGLQFPNYSSELNVNALELDDSALYLCASRLRSSGDNEQFFGPGTRLTVL.

This chain links TRBV11-2 with TRBJ1-1, with 12 bases fitting TRBD1. This CDR3 is 18 amino acids long. V shed 6 bases and J 7 bases; nucleotides not matched to a gene: 18. Germline CDR1 and CDR2: SGHAT and FQNNGV. For the CDR3, the DNA is TGTGCCAGCAGTTTCCCGGGACAGGGGGCCATGAGGGCCTTTGAAGCTTTCTTT. Its translation is CASSFPGQGAMRAFEAFF.

This rearrangement joins TRBV5-1 to TRBJ2-5, with a tentative D call TRBD1 (6 bases). The J call is doubtful: the DNA matches TRBJ2-7 better. CDR1 is SGHRS, CDR2 YFSETQ, per germline. This CDR3 spans 14 amino acids. As DNA, the CDR3 is TGCGCCAGCAGCTTGACCACAGGGACCCACGAGCAGTACTTC. Its translation: CASSLTTGTHEQYF.

V and J are TRBV6-7 and TRBJ2-3; 8 nucleotides align to TRBD2. TRBV6-7 is an open reading frame, and its role is uncertain. The trim removed 4 bases at V and 2 bases at J, leaving 11 bases unmatched. The CDR3 is made up of 17 amino acids. The CDR3 loop reads CASSLAPAGEFTDTQYF. The CDR3 DNA is TGTGCCAGCAGTTTAGCCCCAGCGGGGGAATTCACAGATACGCAGTATTTT.

This chain uses TRBV5-4 with TRBJ1-2; 7 bases fit TRBD1. The ends lost 0 bases at V and 2 bases at J; junction bases unmatched: 7. Germline CDR1 reads SGHNT; CDR2 reads YYREEE (reference sequence). CDR3 length: 16 amino acids. The CDR3: CASSLGTGRGNYGYTF. The CDR3 coding sequence is TGTGCCAGCAGCTTGGGGACAGGACGGGGCAACTATGGCTACACCTTC.

The chain joins TRBV6-1 to TRBJ1-2; 7 bases are shared with TRBD1. Germline V gene lookup returns CDR1 MNHNS and CDR2 SASEGT. Unmatched junction bases numbered 12, after V lost 1 base and J lost 4 bases. The CDR3 spans 17 residues. The DNA for the CDR3 is TGTGCCAGCAGTGAAGAGGAGGGGGCCCCAGGGAGCTATGGCTACACCTTC. The encoded protein is CASSEEEGAPGSYGYTF.

The chain couples TRBV19 to TRBJ2-3; 10 bases are a match to TRBD2. V was clipped by 4 bases and J by 2 bases; unmatched bases: 9. The CDR3 loop spans 17 amino acids. Germline assignment: CDR1 LNHDA and CDR2 SQIVND (reference sequence). The CDR3 reads CASSSIWLAGDTDTQYF. The CDR3 nucleotides are TGTGCCAGTAGTAGTATTTGGCTAGCGGGAGACACAGATACGCAGTATTTT.

Here the CDR3 DNA reads TGTGCCAGCAGCTCCAGGGTACTACCGGGACTAGCGGGAGTAGAGCAGTTCTTC. Translating gives CASSSRVLPGLAGVEQFF. The rearrangement joins TRBV7-9 to TRBJ2-1; TRBD2 agrees at 14 bases. Unmatched junction bases numbered 15, after V lost 4 bases and J lost 10 bases. Germline CDR1 SEHNR, CDR2 FQNEAQ (reference sequence). The CDR3 is 18 amino acids.

The chain carries TRBV29-1 and TRBJ2-1; 8 bases are shared with TRBD2. The germline V gene has CDR1 SQVTM and CDR2 ANQGSEA. The J segment lost 8 bases and the V segment lost 7 bases, leaving 16 bases of the junction unmatched. The length of the CDR3 is 15 residues. CDR3 sequence (DNA): TGCAGCGGGGGCGGGAGGTTAGCGGGGTACGATGAGCAGTTCTTC. Translation: CSGGGRLAGYDEQFF.

A single count supports this clone. The J gene is TRBJ1-5, the V gene TRBV4-3, with no clear D. The V end lost 3 bases, the J end lost 5 bases, and 11 bases lay between the germline ends. The germline CDR1 and CDR2 sequences are LGHNA and YSLEER. This CDR3 spans 14 amino acids. Here the CDR3 reads CASSQVAGDQPQHF. CDR3 DNA: TGCGCCAGCAGCCAGGTCGCCGGGGATCAGCCCCAGCATTTT.

This clone was detected once. The V and J genes are TRBV21-1 and TRBJ2-3; TRBD2 is the table's D call and was not checked against the DNA. TRBV21-1 constitutes a pseudogene. CDR3 length: 19 amino acids. The CDR3 DNA reads TGTGCCAGCAGCAAAGTCTCCTCAGGGCCTAGCGGGGACACAGATACGCAGTATTTT. Protein product: CASSKVSSGPSGDTDTQYF.

The CDR3 coding sequence is TGTGCCAGCAGCCTTAGGAGACTAGCGATCCACAATGAGCAGTTCTTC. Translated: CASSLRRLAIHNEQFF. The chain links TRBV7-2 to TRBJ2-1; TRBD2 aligns across 8 bases. J was trimmed by 5 bases and V by 5 bases; bases with no gene match: 11. The CDR3 covers 16 residues. Per germline, CDR1 SGHTA and CDR2 FQGNSA.

The rearrangement links TRBV5-1 to TRBJ2-7; D is undetermined. V dropped 6 bases and J dropped 2 bases, with 12 bases sitting between them. The CDR3 consists of 13 residues. Germline V gene lookup returns CDR1 SGHRS and CDR2 YFSETQ. CDR3 protein: CASTLELPYEQYF. CDR3 in DNA: TGCGCCAGCACCCTCGAGCTACCCTACGAGCAGTACTTC.

J is TRBJ2-2 and V is TRBV6-5; D is perhaps TRBD2 (5 bases). Trimming shortened V by 7 bases and J by 6 bases, and 9 bases separated the two germline ends. CDR1 MNHEY and CDR2 SVGAGI come from the germline V gene. The CDR3 runs 12 residues. The CDR3 DNA follows: TGTGCCAGCATAGACGGGGCCGGGGAGCTGTTTTTT. Protein sequence: CASIDGAGELFF.

This chain uses TRBV20-1 with TRBJ2-7, with a weak D call TRBD2 (6 bases). CDR3 size: 11 residues. Looked up from germline, CDR1 is DFQATT and CDR2 is SNEGSKA (reference sequence). V gave up 7 bases and J gave up 3 bases, with 10 bases separating them. The CDR3 region has the DNA TGCAGTGTGGGAGGTTACTACGAGCAGTACTTC. It translates to CSVGGYYEQYF.

The chain has TRBV9 and TRBJ2-1, with a tentative D call TRBD2 (5 bases). Germline V gene lookup returns CDR1 SGDLS and CDR2 YYNGEE. The V end lost 0 bases, the J end lost 7 bases, and 5 bases lay between the germline ends. This CDR3 spans 12 amino acids. For the CDR3, the DNA is TGTGCCAGCAGCGTAGTAGCGAATGAGCAGTTCTTC. As protein: CASSVVANEQFF.

V is TRBV11-3 and J is TRBJ2-3; possible D gene TRBD2, 5 bases. V was cut by 1 base and J by 2 bases, with 16 bases left in between. The CDR3 loop spans 17 amino acids. Per the germline V gene, CDR1 is SGHNT and CDR2 is YENEEA. The CDR3 loop is CASSLGIRRGITDTQYF. The CDR3 DNA is TGTGCCAGCAGCTTAGGAATCAGACGAGGGATCACAGATACGCAGTATTTT.

This chain links TRBV25-1 with TRBJ1-6; tentative D call: TRBD1 (5 bases). The length of the CDR3 is 16 residues. Deletions cut 6 bases from V and 7 bases from J, with 19 bases between. Germline V CDR1 and CDR2: MGHDK, SYGVNS. The CDR3 DNA reads TGTGCCAGCAGGGACCCAACGGGGGGGGGAAATTCACCCCTCCACTTT. This encodes CASRDPTGGGNSPLHF.

V gene TRBV18 combines with J gene TRBJ2-1; 9 positions agree with TRBD2. Germline loops: CDR1 KGHSH, CDR2 LQKENI. V lost 6 bases, J lost 7 bases, and 10 bases stayed unmatched. The CDR3 runs 15 residues. The DNA of the CDR3 is TGTGCCAGCTCCCCCGGGGTAGCGGGAGAAAATGAGCAGTTCTTC. It yields the protein CASSPGVAGENEQFF. The full variable domain, in which reference TRBV18 and TRBJ2-1 provide the parts outside the CDR3, is NAGVMQNPRHLVRRRGQEARLRCSPMKGHSHVYWYRQLPEEGLKFMVYLQKENIIDESGMPKERFSAEFPKEGPSILRIQQVVRGDSAAYFCASSPGVAGENEQFFGPGTRLTVL.

This clone came up once. The chain employs TRBV7-8 and TRBJ2-5, with a possible D match to TRBD1 (5 bases). V was cut by 7 bases and J by 1 base, with 16 bases left in between. The CDR3 sequence is 15 residues long. Germline lookup yields CDR1 SGHVS and CDR2 FQNEAQ. The CDR3 protein is CASTKTEGSQETQYF. CDR3 in DNA: TGTGCCAGCACCAAGACAGAAGGATCCCAAGAGACCCAGTACTTC.

Comments on this clone: Germline is not matched at one junction end, which may reflect a read error. The chain recombines TRBV7-3 with TRBJ2-1; D uncertain. Germline-derived CDR1 and CDR2 are SGHTA and FQGTGA. CDR3 length: 13 residues. CDR3 in amino acids: CASSLTDNNEQFF. The CDR3, as DNA: TGTGCCAGCAGCCTAACTGACAACAATGAGCAGTTCTTC.

This clone has only one observation. The CDR3 protein is CAWAGGRDYGYTF. CDR3 in DNA: TGTGCCTGGGCAGGGGGCCGCGACTATGGCTACACCTTC. The chain has TRBV30 and TRBJ1-2; 8 bases fit TRBD1. J was trimmed by 3 bases and V by 5 bases; bases with no gene match: 5. Germline V CDR1 and CDR2: GTSNPN, SVGIG (reference sequence). The CDR3 extends over 13 amino acids.